This TCR beta chain appears in the sequencing data of a study of T cell responses to AZD1222 COVID-19 vaccine. Study findings and constraints: Elevations in Spike-specific TCR breadth and depth followed administration of two AZD1222 doses. The donor cohort was predominantly white British with a female majority, and clonal diversity may have been underestimated.

Clones were sequenced by immunoSEQ multiplex PCR, and TCRdb holds only the in-frame ones, with some missing. The sample holds some 170,000 clones, approximately 90% seen once. Germline CDR1 reads SEHNR; CDR2 reads FQNEAQ (reference sequence). The V end lost 7 bases, the J end lost 11 bases, and 14 bases lay between the germline ends. CDR3 length: 11 residues. A remark on this clone: Its antigen is undetermined.

The V and J genes are TRBV7-9 and TRBJ1-2; D gene uncertain. This receptor was identified in an adult who received the AZD1222 COVID-19 vaccine. The sequencing here drew on peripheral blood, taken 28 days after the second AZD1222 dose. The CDR3 spells CASTSQGPYTF. The CDR3 DNA follows: TGTGCCAGCACATCCCAAGGACCGTACACCTTC.